The 24 T cell receptor beta chains below come from one sample, sequenced in a study of CD8 T cells in ankylosing spondylitis. Broader study findings: Several highly homologous variants made up a TCR beta motif, and this motif appeared characteristic of ankylosing spondylitis blood.

These receptors' targets are unknown. Each CDR3 protein gets one entry after TCRdb re-called the 5' RACE reads with MiXCR. Among hundreds of thousands of distinct CDR3 sequences listed, approximately 12% were seen once. Source material: blood, either unsorted or a sorted T cell fraction (not recorded which). Receptors were obtained from a male donor with ankylosing spondylitis.

V is TRBV29-1 and J is TRBJ2-7; D perhaps matches TRBD1 (6 bases). Germline CDR1 and CDR2: SQVTM and ANQGSEA. Trimming shortened V by 7 bases and J by 1 base, and 17 bases separated the two germline ends. The CDR3 has 14 amino acids. The CDR3 DNA sequence: TGCAGCGCAGCCTCCCAGAGGGGGTCCTACGAGCAGTACTTC. As protein: CSAASQRGSYEQYF.

This clonotype occurred many times. This chain uses TRBV4-1 with TRBJ2-1; D remains ambiguous. Germline V lookup: CDR1 MGHRA, CDR2 YSYEKL. This CDR3 spans 11 amino acids. The V end lost 4 bases, the J end lost 13 bases, and 11 bases lay between the germline ends. CDR3 region: CASSPDWRQFF. Here the CDR3 DNA reads TGCGCCAGCAGCCCAGACTGGCGTCAGTTCTTC.

This clonotype was seen only a few times. The V call is TRBV11-2, the J call TRBJ2-7, with 13 bases aligning to TRBD2. V lost 1 base to trimming and J lost 5 bases; unmatched junction nucleotides: 11. This CDR3 spans 18 amino acids. The V gene's germline CDR1 is SGHAT and CDR2 FQNNGV. The CDR3 loop reads CASSLGLAGGPSGNEQYF. The DNA for the CDR3 is TGTGCCAGCAGCTTAGGACTAGCGGGAGGTCCATCGGGTAACGAGCAGTACTTC.

This clonotype was found a few times. This chain joins TRBV29-1 and TRBJ2-1; no definite D call. With 7 bases removed from V and 5 bases from J, the gap between germline ends came to 18 bases. CDR3 size: 14 residues. CDR1 SQVTM and CDR2 ANQGSEA come from the germline V gene. The CDR3 DNA reads TGCAGCGGAGAGAGGTCAGATCCCGACAATGAGCAGTTCTTC. This encodes CSGERSDPDNEQFF.

This clonotype showed up just a few times. This rearrangement joins TRBV9 to TRBJ2-1; D gene unclear. Trimming shortened V by 2 bases and J by 0 bases, and 12 bases separated the two germline ends. Germline CDR1 is SGDLS and CDR2 is YYNGEE. CDR3 length: 16 amino acids. The CDR3 bases are TGTGCCAGCAGCGTTGATAGTCTAAGCTCCTACAATGAGCAGTTCTTC. Its translation: CASSVDSLSSYNEQFF.

The V gene is TRBV20-1, the J gene TRBJ1-4; 8 bases are a match to TRBD1. The V segment lost 4 bases and the J segment 7 bases; nucleotides outside the gene matches: 5. CDR3 length: 13 residues. Germline loops: CDR1 DFQATT, CDR2 SNEGSKA (reference sequence). The CDR3 is CSATRQGSEKLFF. In nucleotides, the CDR3 is TGCAGTGCTACCCGACAGGGGAGTGAAAAACTGTTTTTT.

This clonotype was found once. The chain combines TRBV27 with TRBJ2-6; D unresolved. Looked up from germline, CDR1 is MNHEY and CDR2 is SMNVEV (reference sequence). V shed 10 bases and J shed 0 bases, with 10 bases lying between them. The CDR3 is made up of 14 amino acids. The chain's CDR3 is CATASPSGANVLTF. CDR3 nucleotide sequence: TGTGCCACCGCCAGCCCCTCTGGGGCCAACGTCCTGACTTTC.

Ten or more counts support this clonotype. This chain links TRBV7-2 with TRBJ2-2, with 8 bases matching TRBD2. CDR1 SGHTA and CDR2 FQGNSA come from the germline V gene. The CDR3 totals 15 residues. V lost 3 bases and J lost 4; bases outside the gene matches: 4. CDR3 sequence reads: CASSFSGVGTGELFF. Written as DNA, the CDR3 is TGTGCCAGCAGCTTTAGCGGGGTTGGCACCGGGGAGCTGTTTTTT.

V is TRBV18 and J is TRBJ2-2; 7 positions agree with TRBD1. From germline, CDR1 is KGHSH and CDR2 LQKENI. V lost 1 base, J lost 4 bases, and 6 bases stayed unmatched. The CDR3 length is 16 residues. CDR3 in DNA: TGTGCCAGCTCACCACAAAGAACAGGGGCCACCGGGGAGCTGTTTTTT. The encoded protein is CASSPQRTGATGELFF.

This clonotype was counted a few times. The CDR3 DNA reads as TGCGCCAGCAGCCAAGATGCGGGACAGGGAAATTCACCCCTCCACTTT. It yields the protein CASSQDAGQGNSPLHF. The V call is TRBV4-3, the J call TRBJ1-6; TRBD1 matches 9 bases. Germline-derived CDR1 and CDR2 are LGHNA and YSLEER. This CDR3 is 16 amino acids long. After removal of 0 bases from V and 7 bases from J, the junction contained 4 bases not matched to a gene.

This chain links TRBV5-1 with TRBJ1-2, with a possible D match to TRBD1 (5 bases). This CDR3 contains 15 residues. The ends were cut back, 3 bases at V and 0 bases at J, with 12 bases in the middle. CDR1 and CDR2 (germline): SGHRS, YFSETQ. This CDR3 reads CASSWDSRANYGYTF. Written as DNA, the CDR3 is TGCGCCAGCAGCTGGGACTCGAGAGCTAACTATGGCTACACCTTC.

This clonotype was detected only a few times. The chain uses TRBV18 and TRBJ1-2; TRBD1 aligns across 7 bases. Germline CDR1 KGHSH, CDR2 LQKENI. The CDR3 is 16 amino acids. Trimming removed 6 bases from V and 4 bases from J; junction bases left unmatched: 14. CDR3 residues: CASSPSSDRRGYGYTF. CDR3 coding DNA: TGTGCCAGCTCGCCTTCCTCGGACAGGAGGGGCTATGGCTACACCTTC.

This chain connects TRBV11-1 to TRBJ1-1; D might be TRBD1 (6 bases). Per germline, CDR1 SGHAT and CDR2 FQDESV (reference sequence). CDR3 size: 16 residues. The germline V and J ends were trimmed by 3 bases and 3 bases, with 17 bases remaining between them. This CDR3 reads CASSFQQGWSDTEAFF. As DNA, the CDR3 is TGTGCCAGCAGCTTTCAACAGGGTTGGAGTGACACTGAAGCTTTCTTT.

This clonotype came up a few times. The chain recombines TRBV6-5 with TRBJ2-1; 7 bases fit TRBD1. Germline values: CDR1 MNHEY, CDR2 SVGAGI. V was pared by 4 bases and J by 3 bases, with 12 bases of the junction left unmatched. CDR3 length equals 17 residues. The DNA of the CDR3 is TGTGCCAGCAGTTCCCCCTTTGACAGGGTTTACTACAATGAGCAGTTCTTC. It encodes CASSSPFDRVYYNEQFF.

This chain links TRBV20-1 with TRBJ2-1, with D unclear. The CDR3 is made up of 13 amino acids. The ends were cut back, 5 bases at V and 8 bases at J, with 16 bases in the middle. The V gene's germline CDR1 is DFQATT and CDR2 SNEGSKA (reference sequence). The CDR3 DNA reads TGCAGTGCTGATACGAACCCGGGCGATGAGCAGTTCTTC. Translating it yields CSADTNPGDEQFF.

In its sample, this clonotype was seen a few times. The rearrangement uses TRBV20-1 and TRBJ2-7; 13 bases fit TRBD2. CDR3 length: 16 amino acids. Germline V gene sequence: CDR1 DFQATT, CDR2 SNEGSKA (reference sequence). V shed 3 bases and J 5 bases; nucleotides not matched to a gene: 10. CDR3 protein: CSASGLAGAGENEQYF. The CDR3 DNA is TGCAGTGCTAGCGGACTAGCGGGAGCGGGGGAGAACGAGCAGTACTTC.

This clonotype appeared many times. This chain connects TRBV28 to TRBJ1-5; TRBD1 aligns across 7 bases. Trimming removed 8 bases from V and 4 bases from J; junction bases left unmatched: 11. This CDR3 spans 15 amino acids. The germline CDR1 and CDR2 sequences are MDHEN and SYDVKM. CDR3 sequence reads: CASFSPGTDNQPQHF. DNA of the CDR3: TGTGCCAGCTTCTCCCCCGGGACAGATAATCAGCCCCAGCATTTT.

This clonotype was counted between two and nine times. The rearrangement uses TRBV9 and TRBJ2-1, with a tentative D call TRBD2 (5 bases). CDR1 is SGDLS, CDR2 YYNGEE, per germline. Deletions cut 2 bases from V and 5 bases from J, with 14 bases between. The CDR3 is 15 amino acids. In DNA, the CDR3 is TGTGCCAGCAGCGTCACGGGGTTTCGTGACAATGAGCAGTTCTTC. Its protein is CASSVTGFRDNEQFF.

This clonotype was counted ten times or more. The gene calls are TRBV5-6 and TRBJ1-5; 9 bases line up with TRBD1. CDR1 SGHDT and CDR2 YYEEEE come from the germline V gene. V lost 0 bases, J lost 2 bases, and 6 bases stayed unmatched. This CDR3 has 17 residues. The CDR3 protein is CASSLGLGTGRNQPQHF. In DNA, the CDR3 is TGTGCCAGCAGCTTGGGGCTAGGGACAGGGCGCAATCAGCCCCAGCATTTT.

This clonotype was seen many times. The chain uses TRBV12-3 or TRBV12-4 and TRBJ2-5; D remains ambiguous. Trimming cost V 6 bases and J 1 base, with 18 bases left between them. CDR3 length: 16 amino acids. The CDR3, as DNA: TGTGCCAGCAGCCTTCGACAAGAGCCGTCCCAAGAGACCCAGTACTTC. Amino acid sequence: CASSLRQEPSQETQYF.

This clonotype was counted between two and nine times. V is TRBV28 and J is TRBJ2-1; 12 bases map to TRBD2. CDR1 MDHEN and CDR2 SYDVKM come from the germline V gene. V shed 7 bases and J 8 bases; nucleotides not matched to a gene: 9. The CDR3 totals 15 residues. The CDR3, as DNA: TGTGCCAGCAACCCTAGCGGGAGGGTTAGGGATGAGCAGTTCTTC. It is translated as CASNPSGRVRDEQFF.

This clonotype was seen more than once but under ten times. The J gene is TRBJ1-2, the V gene TRBV29-1; the match to TRBD1 covers 8 bases. J gave up 2 bases and V 8 bases, and 7 bases lay outside the gene matches. The CDR3 covers 13 residues. Germline CDR1 reads SQVTM; CDR2 reads ANQGSEA. Written as DNA, the CDR3 is TGCAGCATAAGCTCAGGGGGCAACTATGGCTACACCTTC. As protein: CSISSGGNYGYTF.

This chain links TRBV28 with TRBJ2-6, with 11 bases aligning to TRBD2. V shed 6 bases and J 4 bases; nucleotides not matched to a gene: 8. CDR3 length: 17 amino acids. Looked up from germline, CDR1 is MDHEN and CDR2 is SYDVKM. CDR3 sequence: CASRPTSGSLGANVLTF. The CDR3 nucleotides read TGTGCCAGCAGGCCAACTAGCGGGAGTCTCGGGGCCAACGTCCTGACTTTC. Full variable domain (missing parts from reference TRBV28 and TRBJ2-6): DVKVTQSSRYLVKRTGEKVFLECVQDMDHENMFWYRQDPGLGLRLIYFSYDVKMKEKGDIPEGYSVSREKKERFSLILESASTNQTSMYLCASRPTSGSLGANVLTFGAGSRLTVL.

There are a few counts of this clonotype. The chain combines TRBV20-1 with TRBJ2-1; 9 nucleotides match TRBD2. In germline, CDR1 is DFQATT, CDR2 SNEGSKA (reference sequence). Unmatched junction bases numbered 7, after V lost 0 bases and J lost 4 bases. The CDR3 totals 16 residues. The CDR3 sequence is CSARDPREGYYNEQFF. In DNA, the CDR3 is TGCAGTGCTAGAGATCCGCGGGAGGGATATTACAATGAGCAGTTCTTC.